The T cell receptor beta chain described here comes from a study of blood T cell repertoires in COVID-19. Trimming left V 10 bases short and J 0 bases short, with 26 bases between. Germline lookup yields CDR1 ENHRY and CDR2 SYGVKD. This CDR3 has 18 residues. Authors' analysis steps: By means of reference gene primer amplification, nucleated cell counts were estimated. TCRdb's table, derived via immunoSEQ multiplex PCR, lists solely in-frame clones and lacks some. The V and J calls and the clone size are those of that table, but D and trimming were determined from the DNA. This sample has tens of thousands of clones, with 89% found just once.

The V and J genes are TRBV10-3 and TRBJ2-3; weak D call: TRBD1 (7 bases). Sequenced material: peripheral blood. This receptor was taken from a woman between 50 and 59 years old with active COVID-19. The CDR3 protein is CATQGEDSAGSSTDTQYF. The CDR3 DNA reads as TGTGCCACCCAGGGGGAGGACTCGGCAGGGTCAAGCACAGATACGCAGTATTTT.